This TCR beta chain emerged from a study of T cell responses to AZD1222 COVID-19 vaccine. As for the study in general: The analysis combined second doses at about 4 or about 12 weeks. Points from the study as a whole: Donors were chiefly white British, with a greater number of females, and clonal diversity was perhaps underestimated.

V lost 3 bases, J lost 3 bases, and 9 bases lay in between. The CDR3 contains 14 residues. Germline-derived CDR1 and CDR2 are MDHEN and SYDVKM. A word on this clone: Its antigen is as yet unknown.

The protocol was immunoSEQ multiplex PCR, while the TCRdb copy is restricted to in-frame clones and leaves out a portion. The table has more than 100,000 clones, about 85% seen once; the top ten hold 2% to 2.5%. The input for sequencing was peripheral blood, taken on day 0 of AZD1222 vaccination. The V call is TRBV28, the J call TRBJ2-1, with D unresolved. This clonotype was obtained from an adult in good health. CDR3 bases: TGTGCCAGCAGTTTGGTCCTGAACTACAATGAGCAGTTCTTC. Protein: CASSLVLNYNEQFF.